These T cell receptor beta chains were read from a single sample in a study of CD8+ T cells in alopecia areata. TCRdb keeps only in-frame clones here, not all; method: immunoSEQ multiplex PCR. Of some 120,000 clones detected, less than 50% appear once; the ten largest clones hold roughly a tenth. Source material: NKG2D-low CD8+ T cells sorted from blood. These receptors came from a human donor with alopecia areata. Both conserved end residues are part of each CDR3. The order of the fields is J gene, V gene, D gene, clone size, CDR3 protein, CDR3 DNA. A D gene is named only where the DNA matches it firmly. Size is omitted from some rows. Given values are once, few, many or a class for expanded clones.

J: TRBJ1-2
V: TRBV27
D: TRBD1
size: NA
CDR3: CASRSGQGIYGYTF
DNA: TGTGCCAGCAGATCGGGACAGGGAATCTATGGCTACACCTTC

J: TRBJ2-2
V: TRBV6-1
D: NA
size: NA
CDR3: CASSEARDWSGELFF
DNA: TGTGCCAGCAGTGAAGCTAGGGATTGGTCCGGGGAGCTGTTTTTT

J: TRBJ2-3
V: TRBV29-1
D: TRBD1
size: NA
CDR3: CSVVVAGRGLGDTQYF
DNA: TGCAGCGTTGTCGTCGCGGGCAGGGGGTTGGGAGATACGCAGTATTTT

J: TRBJ1-5
V: TRBV4-1
D: NA
size: NA
CDR3: CASSQEEGNQPQHF
DNA: TGCGCCAGCAGCCAAGAAGAGGGCAATCAGCCCCAGCATTTT

J: TRBJ2-2
V: TRBV5-4
D: NA
size: few
CDR3: CASSLVPTGELFF
DNA: TGTGCCAGCAGCTTGGTCCCCACCGGGGAGCTGTTTTTT

J: TRBJ2-5
V: TRBV7-9
D: TRBD1
size: NA
CDR3: CASQPDRVETQYF
DNA: TGTGCCAGCCAACCGGACAGGGTCGAGACCCAGTACTTC

J: TRBJ2-4
V: TRBV28
D: TRBD1
size: NA
CDR3: CASRAVRDSKNIQYF
DNA: TGTGCCAGCAGGGCTGTCCGGGACAGCAAAAACATTCAGTACTTC

J: TRBJ2-7
V: TRBV5-5
D: NA
size: many
CDR3: CASSYTGEEQYF
DNA: TGTGCCAGCAGCTACACGGGTGAAGAGCAGTACTTC

J: TRBJ2-7
V: TRBV28
D: NA
size: NA
CDR3: CASRDKSSYEQYF
DNA: TGTGCCAGCAGGGACAAGAGCTCCTACGAGCAGTACTTC

J: TRBJ2-1
V: TRBV30
D: NA
size: once
CDR3: CAWMGGNEQFF
DNA: TGTGCCTGGATGGGCGGTAATGAGCAGTTCTTC

J: TRBJ1-2
V: TRBV21-1
D: NA
size: few
CDR3: CASSKVTKRPGQKLYDYGYTF
DNA: TGTGCCAGCAGCAAAGTCACCAAACGACCGGGACAGAAGTTGTATGACTATGGCTACACCTTC

J: TRBJ1-1
V: TRBV29-1
D: NA
size: NA
CDR3: CSVGGRQGRDTEAFF
DNA: TGCAGCGTTGGAGGGCGGCAGGGCCGTGACACTGAAGCTTTCTTT

J: TRBJ2-1
V: TRBV29-1
D: TRBD1
size: few
CDR3: CSVDRGGQDTYNEQFF
DNA: TGCAGCGTTGACCGAGGAGGACAGGACACTTACAATGAGCAGTTCTTC

J: TRBJ1-1
V: TRBV29-1
D: NA
size: few
CDR3: CSALHRAEAFF
DNA: TGCAGCGCCCTTCACAGGGCTGAAGCTTTCTTT

J: TRBJ2-1
V: TRBV20-1
D: NA
size: NA
CDR3: CSASIGNEQFF
DNA: TGCAGTGCTAGTATAGGCAATGAGCAGTTCTTC

J: TRBJ2-2
V: TRBV25-1
D: NA
size: NA
CDR3: CASKEHTGELFF
DNA: TGTGCCAGCAAGGAGCACACCGGGGAGCTGTTTTTT

J: TRBJ2-7
V: TRBV5-1
D: NA
size: NA
CDR3: CASSLAATVYEQYF
DNA: TGCGCCAGCAGCTTGGCCGCGACCGTCTACGAGCAGTACTTC

J: TRBJ2-7
V: TRBV29-1
D: TRBD1
size: NA
CDR3: CSVGTGAGGYEQYF
DNA: TGCAGCGTAGGGACAGGGGCCGGGGGATACGAGCAGTACTTC

J: TRBJ2-5
V: TRBV5-1
D: TRBD2
size: NA
CDR3: CASSLVAGVQETQYF
DNA: TGCGCCAGCAGCTTGGTAGCGGGGGTCCAAGAGACCCAGTACTTC

J: TRBJ2-5
V: TRBV10-1
D: NA
size: NA
CDR3: CASSEVPAATGETQYF
DNA: TGCGCCAGCAGTGAAGTACCGGCAGCCACAGGAGAGACCCAGTACTTC

J: TRBJ2-5
V: TRBV4-3
D: NA
size: NA
CDR3: CASSQVLDGQETQYF
DNA: TGCGCCAGCAGCCAAGTCTTGGACGGTCAAGAGACCCAGTACTTC

J: TRBJ2-7
V: TRBV27
D: TRBD1
size: NA
CDR3: CASSPDRDRANEQYF
DNA: TGTGCCAGCAGTCCAGACCGGGACAGGGCCAACGAGCAGTACTTC

J: TRBJ2-3
V: TRBV30
D: TRBD1
size: few
CDR3: CASDDRGPTDTQYF
DNA: TGTGCCTCGGATGACAGGGGGCCCACAGATACGCAGTATTTT

J: TRBJ2-7
V: TRBV4-1
D: TRBD2
size: NA
CDR3: CASSQAPAGVSNEQYF
DNA: TGCGCCAGCAGCCAAGCCCCGGCGGGAGTGAGTAACGAGCAGTACTTC

J: TRBJ2-3
V: TRBV2
D: NA
size: once
CDR3: CASRPEPGDTDTQYF
DNA: TGTGCCAGCAGACCAGAGCCAGGCGACACAGATACGCAGTATTTT

J: TRBJ2-1
V: TRBV11-2
D: NA
size: few
CDR3: CASSLFLAQGGYNEQFF
DNA: TGTGCCAGCAGCTTATTTCTAGCTCAAGGAGGGTACAATGAGCAGTTCTTC

J: TRBJ2-5
V: TRBV5-1
D: TRBD1
size: NA
CDR3: CASSPRQGSETQYF
DNA: TGCGCCAGCAGCCCCCGACAGGGAAGCGAGACCCAGTACTTC

J: TRBJ2-4
V: TRBV7-9
D: NA
size: few
CDR3: CASSSAEERKNIQYF
DNA: TGTGCCAGCAGCTCAGCGGAAGAACGCAAAAACATTCAGTACTTC

J: TRBJ1-5
V: TRBV29-1
D: TRBD1
size: few
CDR3: CSVAQGAGQPQHF
DNA: TGCAGCGTAGCACAGGGGGCAGGACAGCCCCAGCATTTT

J: TRBJ2-1
V: TRBV5-6
D: NA
size: once
CDR3: CASLGASLDNEQFF
DNA: TGTGCCAGTCTTGGCGCTAGTCTCGACAATGAGCAGTTCTTC

J: TRBJ2-7
V: TRBV4-1
D: NA
size: NA
CDR3: CASSQDLAGALTEQYF
DNA: TGCGCCAGCAGCCAAGACCTGGCAGGGGCCCTAACGGAGCAGTACTTC

J: TRBJ1-1
V: TRBV5-1
D: TRBD1
size: NA
CDR3: CASRDRVSTEAFF
DNA: TGCGCCAGCAGAGACAGGGTTTCCACTGAAGCTTTCTTT

J: TRBJ2-7
V: TRBV29-1
D: TRBD2
size: NA
CDR3: CSVEALLAGGYEQYF
DNA: TGCAGCGTTGAAGCCCTACTAGCGGGAGGCTACGAGCAGTACTTC

J: TRBJ2-7
V: TRBV11-2
D: NA
size: NA
CDR3: CATQGSTYEQYF
DNA: TGTGCCACCCAGGGGAGCACCTACGAGCAGTACTTC

J: TRBJ1-2
V: TRBV27
D: TRBD1
size: NA
CDR3: CASSPGQGGYTF
DNA: TGTGCCAGCAGTCCCGGACAGGGCGGCTACACCTTC

J: TRBJ2-7
V: TRBV29-1
D: NA
size: NA
CDR3: CSVEDRNPVEIGSYEQYF
DNA: TGCAGCGTTGAAGATCGGAACCCAGTCGAAATAGGCTCCTACGAGCAGTACTTC

J: TRBJ2-7
V: TRBV9
D: TRBD1
size: NA
CDR3: CASSGARDSYEQYF
DNA: TGTGCCAGCAGCGGGGCGAGGGACAGCTACGAGCAGTACTTC

J: TRBJ2-1
V: TRBV28
D: NA
size: NA
CDR3: CASSFEGTYNEQFF
DNA: TGTGCCAGCAGTTTCGAGGGGACCTACAATGAGCAGTTCTTC

J: TRBJ2-7
V: TRBV29-1
D: TRBD1
size: few
CDR3: CSVRSTGAKEYF
DNA: TGCAGCGTTCGCTCGACAGGGGCCAAGGAGTACTTC

J: TRBJ2-5
V: TRBV28
D: NA
size: few
CDR3: CASSLVGAQVETQYF
DNA: TGTGCCAGCAGTTTAGTCGGGGCCCAGGTGGAGACCCAGTACTTC

J: TRBJ2-7
V: TRBV29-1
D: NA
size: NA
CDR3: CSVERTDSSYEQYF
DNA: TGCAGCGTCGAGAGGACGGACAGCTCCTACGAGCAGTACTTC

J: TRBJ2-7
V: TRBV5-6
D: NA
size: NA
CDR3: CASSRGGDHEQYF
DNA: TGTGCCAGCAGCCGGGGTGGGGACCACGAGCAGTACTTC

J: TRBJ2-7
V: TRBV5-6
D: NA
size: NA
CDR3: CASSFGRDEQYF
DNA: TGTGCCAGCAGCTTTGGCCGGGACGAGCAGTACTTC

J: TRBJ2-7
V: TRBV29-1
D: TRBD1
size: NA
CDR3: CSVATGLVSEQYF
DNA: TGCAGCGTAGCGACAGGGTTGGTCTCCGAGCAGTACTTC

J: TRBJ2-7
V: TRBV28
D: TRBD1
size: NA
CDR3: CASSLSQTGAYEQYF
DNA: TGTGCCAGCAGTTTATCTCAGACAGGGGCCTACGAGCAGTACTTC

J: TRBJ2-7
V: TRBV29-1
D: NA
size: NA
CDR3: CSVVGDTTYEQYF
DNA: TGCAGCGTTGTAGGGGACACCACCTACGAGCAGTACTTC

J: TRBJ1-5
V: TRBV19
D: NA
size: NA
CDR3: CASSFGFYSNQPQHF
DNA: TGTGCCAGTAGTTTCGGATTTTATAGCAATCAGCCCCAGCATTTT

J: TRBJ2-3
V: TRBV28
D: NA
size: NA
CDR3: CASSFTASQYF
DNA: TGTGCCAGCAGTTTCACTGCATCGCAGTATTTT

J: TRBJ1-5
V: TRBV5-1
D: NA
size: NA
CDR3: CASSLGGFSNQPQHF
DNA: TGCGCCAGCAGCTTAGGAGGGTTCAGCAATCAGCCCCAGCATTTT